This T cell receptor beta chain was captured by sequencing in a study of shared clonotypes between healthy human individuals. The data were produced by immunoSEQ multiplex PCR, yet TCRdb's version contains in-frame clones alone and is incomplete. This table has about 2 million clones, about 95% appearing once. This CDR3 has 15 amino acids. Germline values: CDR1 LNHDA, CDR2 SQIVND (reference sequence). The V and J ends lost 0 bases and 1 base, in that order; junction bases with no gene match: 1. CD8 cells classed as naive were CD45RO-negative and positively selected for CCR7, excluding terminally differentiated effector memory CD45RA+ cells.

The source is a man aged 18 to 29 in good health. The chain recombines TRBV19 with TRBJ1-1, with TRBD1 matching 8 bases. The sequenced sample consisted of naive CD8+ T cells sorted from blood. The CDR3 nucleotides are TGTGCCAGTAGTATAGAAGGACAGGGGAACACTGAAGCTTTCTTT. Encoded protein: CASSIEGQGNTEAFF.